This is a list of T cell receptor beta chains from one sample in a study of blood T cell repertoires in COVID-19. The assay was immunoSEQ multiplex PCR, and TCRdb's table has in-frame clones only and misses some. Of under 20,000 clones in the sample, about four fifths are singletons; the top ten hold roughly 9.6%. The material sequenced was peripheral blood. The receptors come from a man aged 80 or over with acute or convalescent COVID-19. Both conserved end residues are part of each CDR3. The order of the fields is V gene, J gene, D gene, clone size, CDR3 DNA, CDR3 protein. The D gene is left open where the match is weak. The size of a clone is reported for some rows only, either as once, few or many, or as a class for expanded clones.

V: TRBV6-5
J: TRBJ1-6
D: -
size: few
DNA: TGTGCCAGCAGTTTCCCACGGAGCTCCTATAATTCACCCCTCCACTTT
CDR3: CASSFPRSSYNSPLHF

V: TRBV6-5
J: TRBJ2-2
D: -
size: -
DNA: TGTGCCAGCTTGGCCAGGGCAAACACCGGGGAGCTGTTTTTT
CDR3: CASLARANTGELFF

V: TRBV6-5
J: TRBJ1-4
D: -
size: -
DNA: TGTGCCAGCACCCCCGAAGGGAGTTGGGAAAAACTGTTTTTT
CDR3: CASTPEGSWEKLFF

V: TRBV7-2
J: TRBJ1-2
D: TRBD1
size: -
DNA: TGTGCCAGCAGCCGCGACAGGGAGGCCCTTGGCTACACCTTC
CDR3: CASSRDREALGYTF

V: TRBV7-2
J: TRBJ1-2
D: -
size: -
DNA: TGTGCCAGCAGCTCCAGAGGTGGCTACACCTTC
CDR3: CASSSRGGYTF

V: TRBV5-6
J: TRBJ1-3
D: -
size: -
DNA: TGTGCCAGCAGCCTCAGGGTGGGGTTGGCTGGGGACACCATATATTTT
CDR3: CASSLRVGLAGDTIYF

V: TRBV30
J: TRBJ1-5
D: -
size: -
DNA: TGTGCCTGGAGTGTCGGTAGCAATCAGCCCCAGCATTTT
CDR3: CAWSVGSNQPQHF

V: TRBV19
J: TRBJ2-1
D: TRBD2
size: -
DNA: TGTGCCAGTAGCCCGGCACCGAATCTAGCGGGAAAGAATGAGCAGTTCTTC
CDR3: CASSPAPNLAGKNEQFF

V: TRBV2
J: TRBJ1-2
D: TRBD1
size: -
DNA: TGTGCCAGCAGCGGACAGGGTCCGGGCACCTTC
CDR3: CASSGQGPGTF

V: TRBV6-5
J: TRBJ1-6
D: TRBD1
size: -
DNA: TGTGCCAGCAGCACCGGGACAGCGAATTCACCCCTCCACTTT
CDR3: CASSTGTANSPLHF

V: TRBV11-3
J: TRBJ1-2
D: -
size: -
DNA: TGTGCCAGCAGCCCACAGGGCCACTATGGCTACACCTTC
CDR3: CASSPQGHYGYTF

V: TRBV2
J: TRBJ1-5
D: -
size: -
DNA: TGTGCCAGCCGAGGGGCCAGGGGCTCAAATCAGCCCCAGCATTTT
CDR3: CASRGARGSNQPQHF

V: TRBV5-1
J: TRBJ2-5
D: TRBD1
size: -
DNA: TGCGCCAGCAGCTTCCTCCCGACAGGGGGCGAAACCCAGTACTTC
CDR3: CASSFLPTGGETQYF

V: TRBV7-2
J: TRBJ2-5
D: TRBD2
size: -
DNA: TGTGCCAGCAGCTATTACCCTACGGGAGGACAGACCCAGTACTTC
CDR3: CASSYYPTGGQTQYF

V: TRBV21-1
J: TRBJ2-3
D: -
size: -
DNA: TGTGCCAGCAGCAAAGCGAGAGCCAGGGAAGGTTTTTTTAGCGGGGGGCCATGCACAGATACGCAGTATTTT
CDR3: CASSKARAREGFFSGGPCTDTQYF

V: TRBV5-1
J: TRBJ2-2
D: TRBD1
size: few
DNA: TGCGCCAGCAGCTTGGGACAGGGACCCGGGGAGCTGTTTTTT
CDR3: CASSLGQGPGELFF

V: TRBV3-1/TRBV3-2
J: TRBJ2-7
D: -
size: few
DNA: TGTGCCAGCAGCCGGGACTGGAGCTCCTACGAGCAGTACTTC
CDR3: CASSRDWSSYEQYF

V: TRBV6-5
J: TRBJ1-3
D: -
size: -
DNA: TGTGCCACCAAGAGCCCCCATAGCTCTGGAAACACCATATATTTT
CDR3: CATKSPHSSGNTIYF

V: TRBV5-5
J: TRBJ1-5
D: -
size: -
DNA: TGTGCCAGCAGCTGGGACGGGGGAAATCAGCCCCAGCATTTT
CDR3: CASSWDGGNQPQHF

V: TRBV7-2
J: TRBJ2-5
D: TRBD1
size: few
DNA: TGTGCCAGCAGCTCCCGACAGGGCCTACAAGAGACCCAGTACTTC
CDR3: CASSSRQGLQETQYF

V: TRBV6-5
J: TRBJ2-2
D: -
size: once
DNA: TGTGCCAGCAGTTACGCGCCTACCGGGGAGCTGTTTTTT
CDR3: CASSYAPTGELFF

V: TRBV4-3
J: TRBJ1-3
D: -
size: -
DNA: TGCGCCAGCAGCCAAGAAAGGAGGGTAAACACCATATATTTT
CDR3: CASSQERRVNTIYF

V: TRBV5-1
J: TRBJ2-7
D: -
size: few
DNA: TGCGCCAGCAGCTTGTACCAGGGTGCGAGGAAGCAGTACTTC
CDR3: CASSLYQGARKQYF

V: TRBV6-1
J: TRBJ2-7
D: TRBD1
size: -
DNA: TGTGCCAGCAGTGACCTCTTGGGACAGAACTACGAGCAGTACTTC
CDR3: CASSDLLGQNYEQYF

V: TRBV7-2
J: TRBJ1-1
D: -
size: -
DNA: TGTGCCAGCGCTCCTGACAGGACGAGTGCTGGTTTCTTT
CDR3: CASAPDRTSAGFF

V: TRBV2
J: TRBJ1-2
D: -
size: -
DNA: TGTGCCAGCACCCTGCCGACAGGTTATTTAGGTGGCTACACCTTC
CDR3: CASTLPTGYLGGYTF

V: TRBV9
J: TRBJ2-3
D: -
size: -
DNA: TGTGCCAGCTCTCGAGCGGTAAGCACAGATACGCAGTATTTT
CDR3: CASSRAVSTDTQYF

V: TRBV4-3
J: TRBJ1-5
D: -
size: once
DNA: TGCGCCAGCAGCCCAGACTATAACAATCAGCCCCAGCATTTT
CDR3: CASSPDYNNQPQHF

V: TRBV6-5
J: TRBJ1-1
D: -
size: -
DNA: TGTGCCAGCAGTTACTCCACAGGGCCGGGCACTGAAGCTTTCTTT
CDR3: CASSYSTGPGTEAFF

V: TRBV5-1
J: TRBJ2-1
D: TRBD2
size: -
DNA: TGCGCCAGCAGCGCCGGGGGGGTCTCCTACAATGAGCAGTTCTTC
CDR3: CASSAGGVSYNEQFF

V: TRBV19
J: TRBJ1-3
D: TRBD1
size: -
DNA: TGTGCCAGTAGTCGATTGCCCCCCTCTGGACAGGGCCCTGGAAACACCATATATTTT
CDR3: CASSRLPPSGQGPGNTIYF

V: TRBV12-2
J: TRBJ2-2
D: -
size: -
DNA: TGTGCAAGTCGCCCCTCCCGGACTAGCGGGGGGCGCGCGAACACCGGGGAGCTGTTTTTT
CDR3: CASRPSRTSGGRANTGELFF

V: TRBV18
J: TRBJ1-1
D: -
size: -
DNA: TGTGCCAGCTCACCCATCAGGAACACTGAAGCTTTCTTT
CDR3: CASSPIRNTEAFF

V: TRBV6-2/TRBV6-3
J: TRBJ1-5
D: -
size: -
DNA: TGTGCCAGCAGTTACCCAGATCAGCCCCAGCATTTT
CDR3: CASSYPDQPQHF

V: TRBV21-1
J: TRBJ2-7
D: -
size: -
DNA: TGTGCCAGCGCTAAAAATAACCCAAGACAGGGATGGGACTACGAGCAGTACTTC
CDR3: CASAKNNPRQGWDYEQYF

V: TRBV6-2/TRBV6-3
J: TRBJ2-3
D: TRBD2
size: -
DNA: TGTGCCAGCAGTTACACTAGCGGGGGGATAACAGATACGCAGTATTTT
CDR3: CASSYTSGGITDTQYF

V: TRBV5-4
J: TRBJ1-1
D: -
size: once
DNA: TGTGCCGCCAAAGAGACAGCCCATGGCACTGAAGCTTTCTTT
CDR3: CAAKETAHGTEAFF

V: TRBV7-2
J: TRBJ1-5
D: TRBD1
size: -
DNA: TGTGCCAGCAGCGCAACGGGACAGGGGGGCAATCAGCCCCAGCATTTT
CDR3: CASSATGQGGNQPQHF

V: TRBV7-6
J: TRBJ1-4
D: TRBD1
size: few
DNA: TGTGCCAGCAGCTCTAGGACAGGAACAACTAATGAAAAACTGTTTTTT
CDR3: CASSSRTGTTNEKLFF

V: TRBV4-1
J: TRBJ2-7
D: TRBD1
size: -
DNA: TGCGCCAGCAGCCGGGACAGGGGTTCCTACGAGCAGTACTTC
CDR3: CASSRDRGSYEQYF

V: TRBV7-2
J: TRBJ2-5
D: -
size: -
DNA: TGTGCCAGCAGCTCTCAGGGAAATTTATTTGAGACCCAGTACTTC
CDR3: CASSSQGNLFETQYF

V: TRBV7-2
J: TRBJ1-2
D: -
size: few
DNA: TGTGCCAGCAGCTTAAACTTTAACTATGGCTACACCTTC
CDR3: CASSLNFNYGYTF

V: TRBV7-2
J: TRBJ1-5
D: -
size: once
DNA: TGTGCCAGCAGCTTAGTCGGTCTCGGCAATCAGCCCCAGCATTTT
CDR3: CASSLVGLGNQPQHF